This record looks at one T cell receptor beta chain sequence and its context. The data stem from a study of blood T cell repertoires in COVID-19. Study background: COVID-19 samples, acute and convalescent, were from the United States, Italy and Spain.

The CDR3 totals 12 residues. Looked up from germline, CDR1 is LNHDA and CDR2 is SQIVND (reference sequence). V was shortened by 6 bases and J by 1 base, with 4 bases between the two germline ends. The authors' processing: Amplifying reference gene primers gave estimates of nucleated cell counts. Sequencing used immunoSEQ multiplex PCR; TCRdb keeps in-frame clones, though not all of them. For V, J and clone size, that table is used; D and trimming come from the DNA. The profile covers around 81,000 clones, with around 80% appearing a single time and approximately 12% taken by the ten largest. Material for sequencing was peripheral blood. The receptor was derived from a human donor in a cohort sampled during active COVID-19. This chain uses TRBV19 with TRBJ1-5; D gene unclear. In DNA, the CDR3 is TGTGCCAGTAGGCTAAGCAATCAGCCCCAGCATTTT. This translates into CASRLSNQPQHF.